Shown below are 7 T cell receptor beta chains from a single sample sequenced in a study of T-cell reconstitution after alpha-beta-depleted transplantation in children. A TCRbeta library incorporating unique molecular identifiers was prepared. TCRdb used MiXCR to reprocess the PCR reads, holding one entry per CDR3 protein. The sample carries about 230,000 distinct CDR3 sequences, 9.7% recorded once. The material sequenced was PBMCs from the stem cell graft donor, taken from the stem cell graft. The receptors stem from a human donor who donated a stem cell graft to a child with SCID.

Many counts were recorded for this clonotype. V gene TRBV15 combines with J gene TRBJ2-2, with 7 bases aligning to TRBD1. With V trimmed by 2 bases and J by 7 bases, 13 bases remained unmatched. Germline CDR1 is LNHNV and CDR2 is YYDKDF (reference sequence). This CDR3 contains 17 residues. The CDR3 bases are TGTGCCACCAGCAGATACAGGGGACCTCTCGGTAACGGGGAGCTGTTTTTT. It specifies CATSRYRGPLGNGELFF.

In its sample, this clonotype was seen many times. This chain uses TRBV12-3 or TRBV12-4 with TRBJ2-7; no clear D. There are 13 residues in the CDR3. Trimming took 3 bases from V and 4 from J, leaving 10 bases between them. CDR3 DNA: TGTGCCAGCAGTTTCGAGGCCTATTACGAGCAGTACTTC. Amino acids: CASSFEAYYEQYF.

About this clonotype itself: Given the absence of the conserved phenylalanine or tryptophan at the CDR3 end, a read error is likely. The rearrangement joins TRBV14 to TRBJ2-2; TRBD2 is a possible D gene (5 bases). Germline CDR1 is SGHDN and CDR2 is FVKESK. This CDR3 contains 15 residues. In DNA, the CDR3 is TGTGCCTGCAGCCAAGTGCGGGTGGGGACCGGGGAGCTGTTTATT. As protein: CACSQVRVGTGELFI.

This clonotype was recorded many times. CDR3 sequence reads: CASSLVAGTGSTEAFF. For the CDR3, the DNA is TGTGCCAGCAGCTTAGTGGCCGGGACAGGGTCCACTGAAGCTTTCTTT. The chain recombines TRBV7-8 with TRBJ1-1, with 9 bases aligning to TRBD1. Per germline, CDR1 SGHVS and CDR2 FQNEAQ. V lost 1 base to trimming and J lost 4 bases; unmatched junction nucleotides: 7. The CDR3 length is 16 residues.

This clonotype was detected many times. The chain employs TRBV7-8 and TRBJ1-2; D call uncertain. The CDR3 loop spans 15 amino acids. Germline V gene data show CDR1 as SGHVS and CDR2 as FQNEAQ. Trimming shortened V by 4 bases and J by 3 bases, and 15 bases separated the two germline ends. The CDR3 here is CASSSTRPGDYGYTF. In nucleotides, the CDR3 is TGTGCCAGCAGCTCGACAAGACCCGGGGACTATGGCTACACCTTC.

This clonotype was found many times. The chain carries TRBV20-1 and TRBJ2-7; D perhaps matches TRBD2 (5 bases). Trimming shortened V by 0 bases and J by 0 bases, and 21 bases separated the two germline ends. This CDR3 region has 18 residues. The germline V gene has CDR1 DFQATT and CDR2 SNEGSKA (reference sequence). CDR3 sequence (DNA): TGCAGTGCTAGAGATCTAAATTCGGAGGCCCGTTTCTCCTACGAGCAGTACTTC. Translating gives CSARDLNSEARFSYEQYF.

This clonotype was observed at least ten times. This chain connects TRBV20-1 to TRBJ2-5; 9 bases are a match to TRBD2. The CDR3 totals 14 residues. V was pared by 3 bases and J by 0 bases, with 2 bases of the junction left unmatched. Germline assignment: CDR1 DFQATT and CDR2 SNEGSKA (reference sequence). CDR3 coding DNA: TGCAGTGCTAGTCAGCGGGGGGACCAAGAGACCCAGTACTTC. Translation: CSASQRGDQETQYF.